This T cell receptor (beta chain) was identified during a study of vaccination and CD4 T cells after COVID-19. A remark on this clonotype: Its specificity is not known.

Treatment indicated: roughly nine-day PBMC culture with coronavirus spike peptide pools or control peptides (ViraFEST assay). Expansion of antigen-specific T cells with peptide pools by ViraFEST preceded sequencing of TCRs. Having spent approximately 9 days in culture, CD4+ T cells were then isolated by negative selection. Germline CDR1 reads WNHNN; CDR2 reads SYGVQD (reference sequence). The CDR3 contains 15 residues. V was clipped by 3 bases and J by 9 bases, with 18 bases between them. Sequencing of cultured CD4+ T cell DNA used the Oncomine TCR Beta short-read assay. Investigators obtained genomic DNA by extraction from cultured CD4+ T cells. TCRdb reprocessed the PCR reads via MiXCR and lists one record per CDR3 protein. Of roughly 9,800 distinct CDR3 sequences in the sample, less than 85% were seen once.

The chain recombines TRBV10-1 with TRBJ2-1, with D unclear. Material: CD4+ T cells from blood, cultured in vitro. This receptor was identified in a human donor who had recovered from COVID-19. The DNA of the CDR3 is TGCGCCAGCAGTGATGGGCTAGTGGGAATGGGTGAGCAGTTCTTC. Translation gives CASSDGLVGMGEQFF.